A selection of T cell receptor beta chains follows, all from one sample in a study of shared clonotypes between healthy human individuals. Sequencing was performed with immunoSEQ multiplex PCR; in TCRdb, only in-frame clones are kept and a portion is missing. The profile shows about 1.5 million clones, 96% of them singletons. The sample was naive CD4+ T cells sorted from blood. All receptors come from a man aged 30 to 45 in good health. The CDR3 runs from the conserved cysteine through the conserved F or W.

v_call,j_call,cdr3_aa
TRBV18,TRBJ2-5,CASSPSQETQYF
TRBV5-8,TRBJ1-1,CASGTGGLSEAFF
TRBV5-1,TRBJ2-2,CASKPVGGPGTGELFF
TRBV18,TRBJ1-2,CASSPSGHANYGYTF
TRBV4-1,TRBJ2-3,CASSQAEPSTDTQYF
TRBV30,TRBJ2-2,CAWSVLSGRASGKSGELFF
TRBV7-9,TRBJ2-7,CASSARDNSYEQYF
TRBV6-1,TRBJ2-5,CASPALGAVGETQYF
TRBV9,TRBJ2-3,CASSEQLAASTDTQYF
TRBV10-3,TRBJ1-2,CAIRRDTSYGYTF
TRBV11-3,TRBJ2-1,CASSLEGTGGYNEQFF
TRBV29-1,TRBJ1-4,CSVVGAGRYEKLFF
TRBV27,TRBJ2-1,CASKVPLAGVGNEQFF
TRBV18,TRBJ2-5,CASSNWGQIQETQYF
TRBV7-9,TRBJ2-7,CASSLALRDRVYEQYF
TRBV7-2,TRBJ2-2,CASSYVGTGELFF
TRBV9,TRBJ2-7,CASSRQGAHEQYF
TRBV5-1,TRBJ2-4,CASSLYTSGRLPPVRGIQYF
TRBV29-1,TRBJ2-7,CSVLGGPLEQYF
TRBV5-4,TRBJ1-3,CASSLDHFSGNTIYF
TRBV7-6,TRBJ2-7,CASSAAQREYPYEQYF
TRBV11-3,TRBJ2-7,CASSRDSTYEQYF
TRBV4-3,TRBJ2-7,CASSQERQYEQYF
TRBV10-2,TRBJ2-1,CASSGTGGGAYNEQFF
TRBV9,TRBJ1-5,CASSALFPYLRTLIGNQPQHF
TRBV28,TRBJ2-7,CASSFLTGQQYF
TRBV5-4,TRBJ1-2,CASSFPVGGGGYTF
TRBV5-5,TRBJ2-7,CASSLAGGGLEQYF
TRBV7-9,TRBJ2-7,CASSLGSVLYEQYF
TRBV18,TRBJ1-5,CASSLGGGPQHF
TRBV19,TRBJ2-1,CASSSLAGASEQFF
TRBV19,TRBJ2-2,CASSIAGGLTGELFF
TRBV30,TRBJ1-2,CAWKLRLGGLANYGYTF
TRBV5-5,TRBJ2-1,CASTWYGSLKNEQFF
TRBV9,TRBJ2-7,CASSVGGAGPYEQYF
TRBV10-1,TRBJ2-7,CASSQGQGAYEQYF
TRBV11-2,TRBJ2-5,CASSPRGRIKETQYF
TRBV11-3,TRBJ2-1,CASSLAAMGEQFF
TRBV5-4,TRBJ2-1,CASSLGPTRGDEQFF
TRBV6-1,TRBJ2-7,CASSESGSASSPYEQYF
TRBV5-5,TRBJ2-7,CASTPGGGQNYEQYF
TRBV5-6,TRBJ2-1,CASSYRVETNEQFF
TRBV5-4,TRBJ1-1,CASSLVGTEAFF
TRBV25-1,TRBJ2-5,CASSDLGGETQYF
TRBV29-1,TRBJ1-4,CSVVGTGDEKLFF
TRBV7-2,TRBJ2-7,CASSLVSGTSPTYEQYF
TRBV18,TRBJ2-7,CASSPLSGDEQYF
TRBV10-3,TRBJ1-3,CAISEWTGTGNTIYF
TRBV5-1,TRBJ2-7,CASSFSGQEVYEQYF
TRBV7-2,TRBJ2-7,CASSLRESYEQYF
TRBV5-5,TRBJ1-2,CASSFVPGQGGGYTF
TRBV27,TRBJ2-7,CASSVRDRGYEQYF
TRBV7-2,TRBJ1-5,CASSLDRVGNQPQHF
TRBV7-2,TRBJ2-7,CASSLARTGVAYEQYF
TRBV5-1,TRBJ2-7,CASSRDRGRNYEQYF
TRBV2,TRBJ1-2,CASSYRRFYGYTF
TRBV5-1,TRBJ2-3,CASSLVAGGSADTQYF
TRBV19,TRBJ2-1,CASSILGPGYNEQFF
TRBV19,TRBJ1-4,CASRNRDLDEKLFF
TRBV9,TRBJ1-1,CASSVGMNTEAFF